The 24 T cell receptor beta chains presented below share a single source sample, sequenced in a study of control samples from healthy donors and cancer patients. The table came from immunoSEQ multiplex PCR; TCRdb's copy has only in-frame clones and leaves some out. The table has some 150,000 clones, roughly 94% seen once. Material for sequencing was PBMCs. These receptors were collected from a man in his sixties with colorectal cancer.

This rearrangement joins TRBV24-1 to TRBJ1-5; 7 nucleotides align to TRBD1. With V trimmed by 6 bases and J by 6 bases, 10 bases remained unmatched. From germline, CDR1 is KGHDR and CDR2 SFDVKD. This CDR3 is built from 15 residues. For the CDR3, the DNA is TGTGCCACCAGTAACACCGGACAGGAAGGTCAGCCCCAGCATTTT. Encoded protein: CATSNTGQEGQPQHF.

This clone was seen a single time. The chain links TRBV5-1 to TRBJ1-1, with D possibly matching TRBD1 (6 bases). CDR3 size: 14 residues. V was trimmed by 1 base and J by 2 bases, leaving 9 bases between them. Germline V gene data show CDR1 as SGHRS and CDR2 as YFSETQ. CDR3 in DNA: TGCGCCAGCAGCTTGATTGGGGGCAACACTGAAGCTTTCTTT. This sequence encodes CASSLIGGNTEAFF.

The chain carries TRBV18 and TRBJ1-4, with D possibly TRBD1 on 6 matching bases. The CDR3 covers 14 residues. V was clipped by 6 bases and J by 7 bases, with 15 bases between them. CDR1 and CDR2 from the germline V gene are KGHSH and LQKENI. Written as DNA, the CDR3 is TGTGCCAGCTCGCCGACAGGATTGAGTGAAAAACTGTTTTTT. This sequence encodes CASSPTGLSEKLFF.

As to this clone: The germline gene is not matched at one end of the junction; a read error may be the cause. This chain connects TRBV2 to TRBJ1-4, with 7 bases that match TRBD1. Germline V lookup: CDR1 SNHLY, CDR2 FYNNEI. The CDR3 runs to 12 residues. Here the CDR3 DNA reads TGTGCCGGCAGGGGGGGATCTGAAAAACTGTTTTTT. It translates to CAGRGGSEKLFF.

The chain uses TRBV7-9 and TRBJ2-3; possibly TRBD1 for D (6 bases). The CDR3 sequence is 14 residues long. Deletions cut 4 bases from V and 1 base from J, with 9 bases between. The germline V gene encodes CDR1 SEHNR and CDR2 FQNEAQ (reference sequence). The CDR3 DNA reads TGTGCCAGCAGCTATTCAGGGGGCACAGATACGCAGTATTTT. As protein: CASSYSGGTDTQYF.

This chain uses TRBV29-1 with TRBJ2-7; 7 bases are a match to TRBD1. The ends lost 7 bases at V and 2 bases at J; junction bases unmatched: 2. Germline V gives CDR1 SQVTM, CDR2 ANQGSEA. CDR3 size: 11 residues. In DNA form, the CDR3 reads TGCAGCGCGGGACAGCCCTACGAGCAGTACTTC. This encodes CSAGQPYEQYF.

The chain combines TRBV6-2 or TRBV6-3 with TRBJ1-6; D is undetermined. Trimming took off 0 bases at V and 0 bases at J, with 12 bases between the two ends. Germline CDR1 is MNHEY and CDR2 is SVGEGT. The CDR3 sequence is 18 residues long. CDR3 sequence: CASSYSNRASSYNSPLHF. The CDR3 nucleotides are TGTGCCAGCAGTTACTCGAATCGGGCGAGCTCCTATAATTCACCCCTCCACTTT.

The V and J genes are TRBV6-5 and TRBJ2-1, with D possibly being TRBD1 (6 bases). Trimming shortened V by 5 bases and J by 0 bases, and 11 bases separated the two germline ends. This CDR3 comprises 15 residues. The V gene's germline CDR1 is MNHEY and CDR2 SVGAGI. The CDR3 coding sequence is TGTGCCAGCAGTCAACAGGGTGACTCCTACAATGAGCAGTTCTTC. This gives the protein CASSQQGDSYNEQFF.

The CDR3 DNA reads TGTGCCAGCAGGGGACAGTCGGACACTGAAGCTTTCTTT. Translating gives CASRGQSDTEAFF. The chain combines TRBV7-2 with TRBJ1-1; TRBD1 matches at 7 bases. Germline loops: CDR1 SGHTA, CDR2 FQGNSA. The junction had 4 bases not matched to a gene; V was cut back by 6 bases and J by 3 bases. The CDR3 extends over 13 amino acids.

This chain uses TRBV7-9 with TRBJ2-1; D tentatively fits TRBD1 or TRBD2 (5 bases each). The V and J ends lost 5 bases and 6 bases respectively, with 17 bases between them. This CDR3 comprises 15 residues. Germline CDR1 SEHNR, CDR2 FQNEAQ (reference sequence). CDR3 DNA sequence: TGTGCCAGCAGCCCTAGGGGAGCCGGTCTCAATGAGCAGTTCTTC. Residues: CASSPRGAGLNEQFF.

The rearrangement uses TRBV2 and TRBJ2-1; the match to TRBD2 covers 9 bases. Germline loops: CDR1 SNHLY, CDR2 FYNNEI. The trim removed 4 bases at V and 5 bases at J, leaving 6 bases unmatched. The CDR3 loop spans 15 amino acids. The CDR3 reads CASSVKRGANNEQFF. The CDR3 DNA is TGTGCCAGCAGTGTAAAGCGGGGGGCCAACAATGAGCAGTTCTTC.

The V gene is TRBV29-1, the J gene TRBJ2-3; 10 nucleotides match TRBD2. Germline V gene lookup returns CDR1 SQVTM and CDR2 ANQGSEA. V was clipped by 3 bases and J by 2 bases; unmatched bases: 5. The CDR3 totals 15 residues. The CDR3 spells CSVDLLAGHTDTQYF. The CDR3 DNA is TGCAGCGTTGATTTACTAGCGGGGCACACAGATACGCAGTATTTT.

The chain employs TRBV5-4 and TRBJ1-1; the D gene is possibly TRBD1 (6 bases). The V end was cut by 4 bases, the J end by 3 bases, with 10 bases between. The CDR3 contains 13 residues. The germline V gene encodes CDR1 SGHNT and CDR2 YYREEE (reference sequence). The CDR3 DNA is TGTGCCAGCAGCCAGGGGAGGGACACTGAAGCTTTCTTT. Translating gives CASSQGRDTEAFF.

This chain connects TRBV11-3 to TRBJ2-3; TRBD1 matches 10 bases. Germline V gives CDR1 SGHNT, CDR2 YENEEA. This CDR3 has 15 residues. V shed 5 bases and J 2 bases; nucleotides not matched to a gene: 4. The chain's CDR3 is CASSAGTGDTDTQYF. The CDR3 DNA reads TGTGCCAGCAGCGCCGGGACAGGGGACACAGATACGCAGTATTTT.

The V and J genes are TRBV30 and TRBJ1-1; D unclear. The V end lost 8 bases, the J end lost 0 bases, and 16 bases lay between the germline ends. The germline V gene encodes CDR1 GTSNPN and CDR2 SVGIG (reference sequence). The CDR3 has 14 amino acids. The CDR3 loop reads CALSKAALNTEAFF. The CDR3 coding sequence is TGTGCCCTTTCCAAGGCAGCCTTGAACACTGAAGCTTTCTTT. Together with reference TRBV30 and TRBJ1-1, the CDR3 gives the full variable domain: SQTIHQWPATLVQPVGSPLSLECTVEGTSNPNLYWYRQAAGRGLQLLFYSVGIGQISSEVPQNLSASRPQDRQFILSSKKLLLSDSGFYLCALSKAALNTEAFFGQGTRLTVV.

The chain combines TRBV6-2 or TRBV6-3 with TRBJ1-6; D ambiguous. Trimming took 2 bases from V and 9 from J, leaving 11 bases between them. Per the germline V gene, CDR1 is MNHEY and CDR2 is SVGEGT. CDR3 size: 14 residues. CDR3 coding DNA: TGTGCCAGCAGTTACAATGGAATCGCTTCACCCCTCCACTTT. It encodes CASSYNGIASPLHF.

The chain couples TRBV9 to TRBJ2-5; D is uncertain. The CDR3 is 13 amino acids. The germline CDR1 and CDR2 sequences are SGDLS and YYNGEE. The V end was cut by 3 bases, the J end by 5 bases, with 11 bases between. The CDR3 nucleotides read TGTGCCAGCAGCGGACCGGACGGGGAGACCCAGTACTTC. It codes for CASSGPDGETQYF. Complete variable domain (other parts from reference TRBV9 and TRBJ2-5): DSGVTQTPKHLITATGQRVTLRCSPRSGDLSVYWYQQSLDQGLQFLIQYYNGEERAKGNILERFSAQQFPDLHSELNLSSLELGDSALYFCASSGPDGETQYFGPGTRLLVL.

This chain uses TRBV7-6 with TRBJ2-3; tentatively, D is TRBD2 (6 bases). Germline CDR1 SGHVS, CDR2 FNYEAQ. The CDR3 is made up of 15 amino acids. The V and J ends lost 5 bases and 1 base respectively, with 13 bases between them. Here the CDR3 DNA reads TGTGCCAGCAGCGCTCTCGAGCGGGGCACAGATACGCAGTATTTT. Translated: CASSALERGTDTQYF. Combining the CDR3 with reference TRBV7-6 and TRBJ2-3 gives the whole variable domain GAGVSQSPRYKVTKRGQDVALRCDPISGHVSLYWYRQALGQGPEFLTYFNYEAQQDKSGLPNDRFSAERPEGSISTLTIQRTEQRDSAMYRCASSALERGTDTQYFGPGTRLTVL.

CDR3 DNA: TGTGCCAGCAGCCCTTCGACAGGGTCTAGCTCCTACGAGCAGTACTTC. This codes for CASSPSTGSSSYEQYF. The gene calls are TRBV7-9 and TRBJ2-7, with 7 nucleotides matching TRBD1. This CDR3 contains 16 residues. V lost 5 bases and J lost 0; bases outside the gene matches: 10. Germline lookup yields CDR1 SEHNR and CDR2 FQNEAQ (reference sequence).

This clone was seen only once. V gene TRBV5-5 combines with J gene TRBJ1-2; D unclear. The CDR3 sequence is 15 residues long. The V end was cut by 1 base, the J end by 5 bases, with 15 bases between. Germline V gene data show CDR1 as SGHKS and CDR2 as YYEKEE (reference sequence). CDR3 nucleotide sequence: TGTGCCAGCAGCTTGACGGACTCCGTCGGGTATGGCTACACCTTC. The encoded protein is CASSLTDSVGYGYTF. The whole variable domain, remainder taken from reference TRBV5-5 and TRBJ1-2, is DAGVTQSPTHLIKTRGQQVTLRCSPISGHKSVSWYQQVLGQGPQFIFQYYEKEERGRGNFPDRFSARQFPNYSSELNVNALLLGDSALYLCASSLTDSVGYGYTFGSGTRLTVV.

V and J are TRBV27 and TRBJ2-3; TRBD2 aligns across 8 bases. The CDR3 is made up of 18 amino acids. J lost 5 bases, V lost 2 bases, and 15 bases had no gene match. Germline V gene sequence: CDR1 MNHEY, CDR2 SMNVEV (reference sequence). CDR3 in amino acids: CASSLRGRRGAVEDTQYF. CDR3 DNA: TGTGCCAGCAGTTTAAGGGGCCGGCGGGGGGCGGTCGAAGATACGCAGTATTTT.

This chain connects TRBV30 to TRBJ2-1; 11 bases agree with TRBD1. V was pared by 1 base and J by 13 bases, with 6 bases of the junction left unmatched. The CDR3 runs 13 residues. The germline CDR1 and CDR2 sequences are GTSNPN and SVGIG (reference sequence). CDR3 region: CAWSGDRGGEQFF. CDR3 nucleotides: TGTGCCTGGAGTGGGGACAGGGGGGGTGAACAGTTCTTC.

The chain is built from TRBV10-2 and TRBJ1-4; D not resolved. Trimming removed 5 bases from V and 0 bases from J, with 7 bases in between. Germline V gene lookup returns CDR1 WSHSY and CDR2 SAAADI. The CDR3 runs 14 residues. The CDR3 DNA reads as TGCGCCAGCAGTCCCTCTGCAACTAATGAAAAACTGTTTTTT. Translated: CASSPSATNEKLFF.

The chain uses TRBV9 and TRBJ2-3; TRBD1 agrees at 7 bases. This CDR3 is 16 amino acids long. Looked up from germline, CDR1 is SGDLS and CDR2 is YYNGEE. Germline trimming cut 0 bases from V and 6 bases from J; bases unmatched to any gene: 10. CDR3 protein: CASSVGAGGTSDTQYF. The CDR3 DNA is TGTGCCAGCAGCGTAGGGGCAGGGGGTACATCCGATACGCAGTATTTT.